The subject of this entry is one T cell receptor (beta chain). Its antigen remains unidentified. No base quality values were provided; no much bigger clone lies one nucleotide off. The data were obtained in a study of blood T cell repertoires in COVID-19 (dated by TCRdb to 2020 to 2022). With regard to the full study: Collaborator samples came from the United States, Italy and Spain and covered acute and convalescent phases of COVID-19. The material from the prospective study consisted of cDNA or gDNA derived from T cells, B-cell-depleted T cells, or PBMCs. Subjects who had been exposed to COVID-19, were actively infected with it, or had recovered from it provided the deeply sampled blood TCRbeta repertoires that made up the dataset. The repertoires were released in a freely available public database meant as a resource for research on the immune response to SARS-CoV-2. The samples were drawn from two sources: the first 160 participants of the ongoing ImmuneRACE study, and 1,254 subjects contributed by 6 global collaborators. Sample metadata almost always included a de-identified subject ID, COVID-19 status, age in years and sex. Where available, HLA class I and class II types were taken from metadata supplied by the sample provider and were not determined by assay-based typing. The paper as a whole reports these results and caveats: The amount of clinical and demographic metadata varied by source and participant and was provided uncurated.

The CDR3 spans 15 residues, from the cysteine through the phenylalanine. CDR3 DNA is the only sequence kept; it has 45 bases, read in frame from the first base. After removal of 4 bases from V and 9 bases from J, the junction retains 6 bases not matched to a gene. Looking up the germline V gene yields CDR1 SGHRS and CDR2 YFSETQ. In Seattle, one collaborating source enrolled patients while the infection was active and tracked those patients longitudinally over the course of disease. Collaborating institutions collected whole blood in K2EDTA tubes following their own protocols. Collaborator samples were shipped for TCRbeta analysis as frozen whole blood, isolated PBMCs, or DNA extracted from either sample type. The immunoSEQ Assay, a bias-controlled multiplex PCR, was used to amplify TCRbeta CDR3 regions from genomic DNA. The paper's data handling went like this. The number of nucleated cells in each sample was estimated by amplification of reference gene primers within the assay. To quantify the absolute abundance of each unique TCRbeta CDR3 rearrangement, sequence reads were collapsed and filtered. For each sample, productive Simpson clonality was calculated as the square root of Simpson's diversity index across productive rearrangements. The clones in this table, taken by TCRdb from immuneACCESS, are in-frame only. Not every clone is retained; where verified, under half of the shortfall comes from an unresolved V gene, and the cause of the rest is unknown. The DNA was the basis for D and trimming; V, J and clone size are from that table. Within this sample are over 200,000 clones, with about 91% of them counted one time only. Clones ranked in the top ten supply roughly 2.7% of the sample.

The TCR was taken from a person under 30 with COVID-19, enrolled during active disease. Sample: peripheral blood. The chain employs TRBV5-1 and TRBJ2-1; 14 central nucleotides agree with TRBD2. For the CDR3, the sequence is CASSPSGLAGGEQFF. The nucleotides read TGCGCCAGCAGCCCCTCCGGACTAGCGGGAGGTGAGCAGTTCTTC.